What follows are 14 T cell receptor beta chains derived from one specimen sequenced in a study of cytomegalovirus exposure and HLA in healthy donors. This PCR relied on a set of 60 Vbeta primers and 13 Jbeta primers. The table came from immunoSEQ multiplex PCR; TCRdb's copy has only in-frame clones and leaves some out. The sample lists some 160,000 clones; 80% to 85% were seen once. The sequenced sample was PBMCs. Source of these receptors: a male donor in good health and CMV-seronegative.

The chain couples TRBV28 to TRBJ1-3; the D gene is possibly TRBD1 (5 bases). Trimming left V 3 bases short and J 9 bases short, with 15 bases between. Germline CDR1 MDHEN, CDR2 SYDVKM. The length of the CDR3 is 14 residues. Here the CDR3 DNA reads TGTGCCAGCAGTTTTTCGGCCTCCGGGGGCACCATATATTTT. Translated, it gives CASSFSASGGTIYF.

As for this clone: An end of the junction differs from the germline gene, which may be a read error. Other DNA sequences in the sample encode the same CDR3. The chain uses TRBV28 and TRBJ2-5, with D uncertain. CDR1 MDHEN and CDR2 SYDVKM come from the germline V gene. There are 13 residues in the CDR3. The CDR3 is CASSLELQETQYF. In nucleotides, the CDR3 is TGCGCCAGCAGTTTAGAGCTCCAAGAGACCCAGTACTTC.

Here the CDR3 reads CASSRTGGEDIQYF. The DNA for the CDR3 is TGTGCCAGCAGTAGGACAGGGGGCGAGGACATTCAGTACTTC. This chain connects TRBV28 to TRBJ2-4; 11 bases fit TRBD1. This CDR3 has 14 amino acids. Germline CDR1 is MDHEN and CDR2 is SYDVKM. Germline trimming cut 5 bases from V and 8 bases from J; bases unmatched to any gene: 5.

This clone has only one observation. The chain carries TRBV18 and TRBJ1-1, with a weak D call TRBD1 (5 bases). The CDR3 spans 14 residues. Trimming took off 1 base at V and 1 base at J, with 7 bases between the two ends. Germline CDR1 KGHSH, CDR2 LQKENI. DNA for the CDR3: TGTGCCAGCTCACCACAGGGGCAGAACACTGAAGCTTTCTTT. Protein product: CASSPQGQNTEAFF.

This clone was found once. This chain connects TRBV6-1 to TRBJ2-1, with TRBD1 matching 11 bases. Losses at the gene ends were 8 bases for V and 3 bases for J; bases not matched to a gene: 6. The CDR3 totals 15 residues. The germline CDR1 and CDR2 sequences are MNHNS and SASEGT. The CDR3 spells CASRAGTGGYNEQFF. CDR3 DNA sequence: TGTGCCAGCCGTGCCGGGACAGGGGGCTACAATGAGCAGTTCTTC.

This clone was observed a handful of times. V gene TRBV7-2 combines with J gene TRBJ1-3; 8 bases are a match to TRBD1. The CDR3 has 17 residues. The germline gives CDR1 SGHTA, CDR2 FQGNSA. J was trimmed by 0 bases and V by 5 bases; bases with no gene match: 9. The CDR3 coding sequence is TGTGCCAGCAGCCAGGGGACAGGAGCGATCTCTGGAAACACCATATATTTT. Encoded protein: CASSQGTGAISGNTIYF.

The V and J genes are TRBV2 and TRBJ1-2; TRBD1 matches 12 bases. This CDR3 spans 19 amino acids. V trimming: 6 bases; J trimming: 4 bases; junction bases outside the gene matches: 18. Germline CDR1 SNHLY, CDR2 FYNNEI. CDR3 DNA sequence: TGTGCCAGCAGGACTACGTGGGTATCCGGGACAGGGGGCGGCTATGGCTACACCTTC. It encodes CASRTTWVSGTGGGYGYTF. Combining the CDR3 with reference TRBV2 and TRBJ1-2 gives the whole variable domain EPEVTQTPSHQVTQMGQEVILRCVPISNHLYFYWYRQILGQKVEFLVSFYNNEISEKSEIFDDQFSVERPDGSNFTLKIRSTKLEDSAMYFCASRTTWVSGTGGGYGYTFGSGTRLTVV.

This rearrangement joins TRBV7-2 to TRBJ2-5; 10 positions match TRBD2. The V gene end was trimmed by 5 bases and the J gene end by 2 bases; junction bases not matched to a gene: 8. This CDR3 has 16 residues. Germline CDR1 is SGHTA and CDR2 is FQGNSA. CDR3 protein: CASSPQTSGPQETQYF. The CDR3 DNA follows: TGTGCCAGCAGCCCTCAGACTAGCGGGCCTCAAGAGACCCAGTACTTC.

The CDR3 nucleotides are TGTGCCATCAGTGAGTCGTCTACAGGGAACTATGGCTACACCTTC. The encoded protein is CAISESSTGNYGYTF. The genes are TRBV10-3 and TRBJ1-2; D is possibly TRBD1 (6 bases). The CDR3 consists of 15 residues. Trimming pared 0 bases from V and 2 bases from J, leaving 10 bases between. Germline V lookup: CDR1 ENHRY, CDR2 SYGVKD.

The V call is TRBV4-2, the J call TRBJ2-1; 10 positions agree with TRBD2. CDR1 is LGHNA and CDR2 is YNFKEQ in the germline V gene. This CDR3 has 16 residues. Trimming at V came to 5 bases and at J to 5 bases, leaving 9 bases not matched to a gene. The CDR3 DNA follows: TGTGCCAGCAGCGGACCCGGGACTAGCGAAAACAATGAGCAGTTCTTC. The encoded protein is CASSGPGTSENNEQFF.

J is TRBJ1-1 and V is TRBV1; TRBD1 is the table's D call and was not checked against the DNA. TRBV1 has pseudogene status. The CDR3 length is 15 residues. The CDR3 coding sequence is TGCACCAGCAGCCAAGAAAAACAGGGGAACACTGAAGCTTTCTTT. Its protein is CTSSQEKQGNTEAFF.

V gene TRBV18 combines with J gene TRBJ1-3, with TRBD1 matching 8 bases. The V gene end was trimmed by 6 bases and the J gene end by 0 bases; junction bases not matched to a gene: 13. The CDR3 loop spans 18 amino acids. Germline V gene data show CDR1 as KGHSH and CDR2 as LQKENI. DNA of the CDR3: TGTGCCAGCTCTCTGTACCTCCCGGGACAGGACTCTGGAAACACCATATATTTT. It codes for CASSLYLPGQDSGNTIYF.

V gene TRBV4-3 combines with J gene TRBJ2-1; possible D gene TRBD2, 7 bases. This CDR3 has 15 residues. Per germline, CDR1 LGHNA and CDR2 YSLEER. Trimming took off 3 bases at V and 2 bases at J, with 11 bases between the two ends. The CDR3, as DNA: TGCGCCAGCAGCCAGGGGGAGGGGGCCTACAATGAGCAGTTCTTC. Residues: CASSQGEGAYNEQFF.

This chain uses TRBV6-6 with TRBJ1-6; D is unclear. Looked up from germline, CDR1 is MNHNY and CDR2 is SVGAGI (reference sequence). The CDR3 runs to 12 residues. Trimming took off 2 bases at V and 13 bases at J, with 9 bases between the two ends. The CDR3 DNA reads TGTGCCAGCAGTTACAACGAGCCTCCCCTCCACTTT. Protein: CASSYNEPPLHF.